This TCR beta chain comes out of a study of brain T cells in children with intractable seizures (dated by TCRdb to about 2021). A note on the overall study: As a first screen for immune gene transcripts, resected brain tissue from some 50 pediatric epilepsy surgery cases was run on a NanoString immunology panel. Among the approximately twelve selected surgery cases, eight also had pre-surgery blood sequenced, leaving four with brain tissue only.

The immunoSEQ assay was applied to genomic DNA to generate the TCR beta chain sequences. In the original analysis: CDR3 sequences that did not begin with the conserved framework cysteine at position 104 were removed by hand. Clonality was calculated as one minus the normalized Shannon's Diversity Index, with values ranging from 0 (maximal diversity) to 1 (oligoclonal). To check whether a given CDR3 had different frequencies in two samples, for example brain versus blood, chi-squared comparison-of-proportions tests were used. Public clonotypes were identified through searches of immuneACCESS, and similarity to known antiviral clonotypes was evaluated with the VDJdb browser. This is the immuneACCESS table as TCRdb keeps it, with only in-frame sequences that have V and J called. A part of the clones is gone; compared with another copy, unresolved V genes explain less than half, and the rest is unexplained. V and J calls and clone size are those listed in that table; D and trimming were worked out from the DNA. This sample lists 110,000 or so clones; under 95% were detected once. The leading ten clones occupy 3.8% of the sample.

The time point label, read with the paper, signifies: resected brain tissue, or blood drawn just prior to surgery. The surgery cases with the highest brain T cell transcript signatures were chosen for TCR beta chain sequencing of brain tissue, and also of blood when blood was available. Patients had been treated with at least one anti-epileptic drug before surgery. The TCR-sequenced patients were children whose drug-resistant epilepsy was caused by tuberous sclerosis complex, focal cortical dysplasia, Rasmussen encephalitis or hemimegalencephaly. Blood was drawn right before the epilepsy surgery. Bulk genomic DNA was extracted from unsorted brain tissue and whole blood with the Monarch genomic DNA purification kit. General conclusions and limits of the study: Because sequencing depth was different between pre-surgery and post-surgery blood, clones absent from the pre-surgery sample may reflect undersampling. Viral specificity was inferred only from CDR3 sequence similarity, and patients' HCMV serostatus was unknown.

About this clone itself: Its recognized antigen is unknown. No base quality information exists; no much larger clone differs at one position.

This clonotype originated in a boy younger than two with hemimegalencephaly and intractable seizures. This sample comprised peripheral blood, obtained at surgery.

The DNA sequence is given as TGTGCCAGCATCGCCCAGGGGCCCACAGATACGCAGTATTTT. Its protein reads: CASIAQGPTDTQYF. The rearrangement joined TRBV2 to TRBJ2-3; 6 matching bases give a weak D call of TRBD1. Relative to germline, V is 7 bases shorter and J is 2 bases shorter, with 13 bases between their ends. For CDR1 and CDR2, the germline V gene lists SNHLY and FYNNEI. The CDR3 has 14 amino acids, counting the end cysteine and phenylalanine. The CDR3 DNA has 42 bases and is translated from base 1.